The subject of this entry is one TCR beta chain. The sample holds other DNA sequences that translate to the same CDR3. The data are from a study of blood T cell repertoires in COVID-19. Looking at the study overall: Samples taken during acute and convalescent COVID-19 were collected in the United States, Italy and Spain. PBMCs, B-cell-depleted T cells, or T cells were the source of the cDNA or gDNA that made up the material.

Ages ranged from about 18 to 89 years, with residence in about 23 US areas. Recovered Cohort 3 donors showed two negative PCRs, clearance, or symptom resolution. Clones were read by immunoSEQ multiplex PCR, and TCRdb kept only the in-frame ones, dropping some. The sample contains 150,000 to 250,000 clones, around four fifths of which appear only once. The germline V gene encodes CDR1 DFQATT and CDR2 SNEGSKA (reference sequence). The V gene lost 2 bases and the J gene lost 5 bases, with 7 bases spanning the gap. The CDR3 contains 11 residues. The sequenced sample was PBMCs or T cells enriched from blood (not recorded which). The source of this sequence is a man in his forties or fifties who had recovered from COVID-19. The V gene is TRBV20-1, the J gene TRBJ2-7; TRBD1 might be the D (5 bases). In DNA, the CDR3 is TGCAGTGCTAGATCAGGGCACGAGCAGTACTTC. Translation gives CSARSGHEQYF.